The 17 T cell receptor beta chains below come from one sample, sequenced in a study of blood T cell repertoires in COVID-19. Generated by immunoSEQ multiplex PCR, the TCRdb table keeps only in-frame clones and is missing some. Here the sample spans fewer than 400,000 clones, about nine tenths being singletons. The sample was PBMCs or T cells enriched from blood (not recorded which). All receptors come from a man aged 60 to 75 who had recovered from COVID-19.

The gene calls are TRBV6-4 and TRBJ2-1, with TRBD1 identical over 7 bases. J gave up 2 bases and V 2 bases, and 6 bases lay outside the gene matches. Germline CDR1 reads MRHNA; CDR2 reads SNTAGT. This CDR3 contains 16 residues. CDR3 bases: TGTGCCAGCAGTGACACGGACAGGTCGCCCTACAATGAGCAGTTCTTC. It encodes CASSDTDRSPYNEQFF.

This chain joins TRBV5-1 and TRBJ1-4; 8 positions match TRBD1. The V gene's germline CDR1 is SGHRS and CDR2 YFSETQ. After removal of 3 bases from V and 6 bases from J, the junction contained 7 bases not matched to a gene. This CDR3 contains 15 residues. The CDR3 nucleotides are TGCGCCAGCAGCTGGACAGGGAACGGTGATGAAAAACTGTTTTTT. Translated: CASSWTGNGDEKLFF.

The rearrangement uses TRBV18 and TRBJ2-7; TRBD1 agrees at 9 bases. V lost 0 bases to trimming and J lost 3 bases; unmatched junction nucleotides: 0. The CDR3 covers 14 residues. CDR1 and CDR2 from the germline V gene are KGHSH and LQKENI. CDR3 region: CASSPPTGGYEQYF. Here the CDR3 DNA reads TGTGCCAGCTCACCACCGACAGGGGGCTACGAGCAGTACTTC. The full variable domain, rest sourced from reference TRBV18 and TRBJ2-7, is NAGVMQNPRHLVRRRGQEARLRCSPMKGHSHVYWYRQLPEEGLKFMVYLQKENIIDESGMPKERFSAEFPKEGPSILRIQQVVRGDSAAYFCASSPPTGGYEQYFGPGTRLTVT.

J is TRBJ2-3 and V is TRBV7-2; 8 bases match TRBD1. Losses at the gene ends were 5 bases for V and 6 bases for J; bases not matched to a gene: 10. Germline values: CDR1 SGHTA, CDR2 FQGNSA. The CDR3 sequence is 15 residues long. CDR3: CASSTKTGVADTQYF. CDR3 nucleotide sequence: TGTGCCAGCAGCACCAAGACAGGGGTGGCGGATACGCAGTATTTT.

CDR3 protein: CASNLRQGKYEQYF. CDR3 DNA sequence: TGTGCCAGCAACTTGCGACAGGGAAAGTACGAGCAGTACTTC. The chain couples TRBV28 to TRBJ2-7; 7 bases are shared with TRBD1. The V gene's germline CDR1 is MDHEN and CDR2 SYDVKM. V shed 7 bases, J shed 4 bases, and the junction held 10 bases outside the gene matches. CDR3 length equals 14 residues.

This rearrangement joins TRBV24-1 to TRBJ2-1, with D possibly matching TRBD2 (5 bases). CDR3 length: 16 residues. CDR1 and CDR2 (germline): KGHDR, SFDVKD. The ends were cut back, 5 bases at V and 0 bases at J, with 13 bases in the middle. The CDR3 loop reads CATSGLASPSYNEQFF. The CDR3 DNA reads as TGTGCCACCAGTGGCCTAGCATCTCCCTCCTACAATGAGCAGTTCTTC.

The chain combines TRBV11-2 with TRBJ1-5; TRBD1 matches 7 bases. There are 13 residues in the CDR3. Germline lookup yields CDR1 SGHAT and CDR2 FQNNGV. With 11 bases clipped from V and 10 bases from J, the junction kept 14 bases outside the gene matches. The CDR3 bases are TGTGCCGCGACCGGACAGGAATGGGGACCCCAGCATTTT. Protein sequence: CAATGQEWGPQHF.

The chain couples TRBV5-4 to TRBJ2-5, with 10 positions matching TRBD1. V trimming: 2 bases; J trimming: 2 bases; junction bases outside the gene matches: 9. The CDR3 is 17 amino acids. Germline CDR1 and CDR2: SGHNT and YYREEE (reference sequence). The CDR3 sequence: CASSLYYGQGGQETQYF. The DNA of the CDR3 is TGTGCCAGCAGCTTATATTATGGACAGGGGGGACAAGAGACCCAGTACTTC.

The chain links TRBV2 to TRBJ2-1; maybe TRBD1 (6 bases). This CDR3 is 14 amino acids long. Germline V gives CDR1 SNHLY, CDR2 FYNNEI. The V and J ends lost 2 bases and 5 bases respectively, with 10 bases between them. In DNA, the CDR3 is TGTGCCAGCAGTGAACAGGGGTGGGACAATGAGCAGTTCTTC. Amino acid sequence: CASSEQGWDNEQFF.

The V and J genes are TRBV5-1 and TRBJ1-1, with D tentatively TRBD1 (6 bases). Germline V gives CDR1 SGHRS, CDR2 YFSETQ. The CDR3 is made up of 14 amino acids. Trimming left V 3 bases short and J 0 bases short, with 9 bases between. The chain's CDR3 is CASSSQGLNTEAFF. In DNA form, the CDR3 reads TGCGCCAGCAGCTCGCAGGGGTTGAACACTGAAGCTTTCTTT.

The V call is TRBV24-1, the J call TRBJ2-3, with 10 bases fitting TRBD1. This CDR3 has 16 residues. Germline V gene lookup returns CDR1 KGHDR and CDR2 SFDVKD. Trimming cost V 1 base and J 1 base; bases outside gene matches: 1. The CDR3 nucleotides read TGTGCCACCAGTGATTTTGGGACAGGGGGCACAGATACGCAGTATTTT. Its protein product is CATSDFGTGGTDTQYF.

The V gene is TRBV19, the J gene TRBJ2-1, with 10 bases identical to TRBD2. Germline-derived CDR1 and CDR2 are LNHDA and SQIVND (reference sequence). The CDR3 is made up of 16 amino acids. V gave up 5 bases and J gave up 4 bases; unmatched junction bases: 8. CDR3 protein: CASSGRIAGGYNEQFF. In DNA form, the CDR3 reads TGTGCCAGTAGTGGCCGCATAGCGGGAGGTTACAATGAGCAGTTCTTC.

The V gene is TRBV29-1, the J gene TRBJ2-3; maybe TRBD2 (5 bases). Germline V gene lookup returns CDR1 SQVTM and CDR2 ANQGSEA. The CDR3 totals 14 residues. V lost 4 bases to trimming and J lost 1 base, with 12 bases between them. CDR3 sequence reads: CSVVERDGTDTQYF. DNA for the CDR3: TGCAGCGTTGTCGAACGGGATGGCACAGATACGCAGTATTTT.

This clone was seen once. V is TRBV28 and J is TRBJ1-1; D unresolved. The CDR3 length is 17 residues. Per the germline V gene, CDR1 is MDHEN and CDR2 is SYDVKM. Between the trimmed V and J ends, which lost 4 bases and 0 bases, there was a span of 18 bases. The CDR3 protein is CASSSEAATPMNTEAFF. The DNA for the CDR3 is TGTGCCAGCAGTTCTGAAGCGGCGACGCCGATGAACACTGAAGCTTTCTTT.

This chain joins TRBV9 and TRBJ2-1; 9 nucleotides match TRBD2. CDR1 is SGDLS and CDR2 is YYNGEE in the germline V gene. The CDR3 runs to 16 residues. V shed 2 bases, J shed 1 base, and the junction held 4 bases outside the gene matches. Written as DNA, the CDR3 is TGTGCCAGCAGCGTGCCTAGCGGGATGTCCTACAATGAGCAGTTCTTC. This encodes CASSVPSGMSYNEQFF.

J is TRBJ1-1 and V is TRBV14; D is unclear. The length of the CDR3 is 13 residues. Germline CDR1 reads SGHDN; CDR2 reads FVKESK. Trimming left V 2 bases short and J 5 bases short, with 9 bases between. The CDR3 DNA reads TGTGCCAGCAGCCAACAGTTAACGACTGAAGCTTTCTTT. This sequence encodes CASSQQLTTEAFF.

The chain couples TRBV2 to TRBJ2-7, with D perhaps TRBD2 (6 bases). The CDR3 spans 13 residues. From germline, CDR1 is SNHLY and CDR2 FYNNEI. V lost 11 bases and J lost 4, with 18 bases in between. The CDR3: CASRTGLLYEQYF. The CDR3 bases are TGTGCCTCCCGAACGGGACTTCTATACGAGCAGTACTTC.